This T cell receptor beta chain was observed in a study of monozygotic twins with inflammatory bowel disease. Study-wide points: Healthy twins shared more clonotypes with others than IBD patients, most markedly active ones. Added variability in patient repertoires may stem from differing immunosuppressive treatments. Twin concordance left repertoire similarity unchanged, with limited power a possible explanation for this lack of difference.

Points on this clonotype: Its target is not known.

Via template switching, UMIs carrying a 6-nucleotide sample barcode were introduced. Following a re-call of the 5' RACE reads, TCRdb has one entry per CDR3 protein and lacks DNA. The sample table includes fewer than 350,000 distinct CDR3 sequences. The length of the CDR3 is 16 residues. Per germline, CDR1 DFQATT and CDR2 SNEGSKA (reference sequence). This sequence joins TRBV20-1 and TRBJ1-6; TCRdb returns TRBD1, unconfirmable since there is no DNA. This clonotype was obtained from a human donor with ulcerative colitis or Crohn's disease, or a healthy co-twin of an affected twin (not recorded which). Sequences were obtained from blood. CDR3 sequence reads: CSASAPPSSYNSPLHF.